These 22 T cell receptor beta chains share one sample of origin, sequenced in a study of T cells in localized non-small cell lung cancer. Repertoires were generated with immunoSEQ multiplex PCR, while TCRdb's copy carries only in-frame clones and drops some. The sample shows 14,000 or so clones, roughly 89% of them seen only once. The specimen was peripheral blood mononuclear cells, collected before any cancer treatment. These receptors all stem from a man aged 35 to 69 with stage III lung adenocarcinoma.

In DNA form, the CDR3 reads TGTGCCAGCAGTTACAGGGGGCTTGGGGAGCTGTTTTTT. This translates into CASSYRGLGELFF. The V and J genes are TRBV28 and TRBJ2-2; 9 positions match TRBD1. This CDR3 is built from 13 residues. V shed 4 bases and J 8 bases; nucleotides not matched to a gene: 2. Germline loops: CDR1 MDHEN, CDR2 SYDVKM.

This chain uses TRBV19 with TRBJ2-4, with D possibly being TRBD1 (5 bases). There are 13 residues in the CDR3. Trimming took 6 bases from V and 5 from J, leaving 11 bases between them. Germline V gene data show CDR1 as LNHDA and CDR2 as SQIVND (reference sequence). The CDR3 spells CASSADSQNIQYF. The DNA of the CDR3 is TGTGCCAGTAGCGCTGACAGCCAAAACATTCAGTACTTC. Full variable domain (outside the CDR3, taken from reference TRBV19 and TRBJ2-4): DGGITQSPKYLFRKEGQNVTLSCEQNLNHDAMYWYRQDPGQGLRLIYYSQIVNDFQKGDIAEGYSVSREKKESFPLTVTSAQKNPTAFYLCASSADSQNIQYFGAGTRLSVL.

The chain combines TRBV28 with TRBJ2-1; unclear D gene. Germline CDR1 and CDR2: MDHEN and SYDVKM. There are 13 residues in the CDR3. Trimming left V 11 bases short and J 0 bases short, with 11 bases between. The DNA of the CDR3 is TGTGCCGCGCGGTGGAGCTCCTACAATGAGCAGTTCTTC. Its protein product is CAARWSSYNEQFF.

This chain links TRBV5-5 with TRBJ2-3; D perhaps matches TRBD2 (5 bases). This CDR3 has 14 amino acids. Between the trimmed V and J ends, which lost 3 bases and 5 bases, there was a span of 13 bases. Germline loops: CDR1 SGHKS, CDR2 YYEKEE (reference sequence). The CDR3 loop is CASSSEERRDTQYF. CDR3 bases: TGTGCCAGCAGCTCGGAGGAAAGGAGAGATACGCAGTATTTT.

This clone was seen a few times. The rearrangement uses TRBV2 and TRBJ1-5; TRBD1 is a possible D gene (5 bases). Germline CDR1 reads SNHLY; CDR2 reads FYNNEI. V lost 8 bases and J lost 15, with 17 bases in between. CDR3 size: 11 residues. CDR3 amino acids: CASGVDGDRHF. The CDR3 region has the DNA TGTGCCAGCGGGGTAGACGGCGACAGGCATTTT.

The chain is built from TRBV15 and TRBJ2-5; 7 bases agree with TRBD1. This CDR3 spans 13 amino acids. Germline CDR1 LNHNV, CDR2 YYDKDF (reference sequence). Trimming cost V 2 bases and J 5 bases; bases outside gene matches: 2. The CDR3 sequence: CATSRIRGETQYF. The CDR3 nucleotides are TGTGCCACCAGCAGAATCAGGGGGGAGACCCAGTACTTC.

The V gene is TRBV4-2, the J gene TRBJ2-7, with D perhaps TRBD1 (5 bases). V lost 1 base, J lost 2 bases, and 12 bases lay in between. The CDR3 is 15 residues long. Germline V gene data show CDR1 as LGHNA and CDR2 as YNFKEQ. The CDR3 protein is CASSQVTGSTYEQYF. The DNA for the CDR3 is TGTGCCAGCAGCCAAGTAACAGGCTCCACCTACGAGCAGTACTTC.

The V and J genes are TRBV7-9 and TRBJ2-1, with a possible D match to TRBD2 (6 bases). The CDR3 contains 14 residues. The V gene's germline CDR1 is SEHNR and CDR2 FQNEAQ (reference sequence). Deletions cut 10 bases from V and 5 bases from J, with 18 bases between. The DNA for the CDR3 is TGTGCCATCGCCACCGGGACTGAGAACAATGAGCAGTTCTTC. It codes for CAIATGTENNEQFF.

This clone was observed a single time. The chain links TRBV10-3 to TRBJ2-5, with unresolved D. The CDR3 is 14 amino acids. Germline V gives CDR1 ENHRY, CDR2 SYGVKD. V lost 0 bases to trimming and J lost 5 bases, with 10 bases between them. CDR3: CAISESRAGETQYF. CDR3 DNA: TGTGCCATCAGTGAGTCACGCGCAGGCGAGACCCAGTACTTC.

V usage is TRBV7-2 and J usage is TRBJ2-7; no definite D call. CDR1 is SGHTA, CDR2 FQGNSA, per germline. This CDR3 region has 13 residues. The V gene lost 0 bases and the J gene lost 0 bases, with 3 bases spanning the gap. CDR3 DNA: TGTGCCAGCAGCTTAGCCAGCTCCTACGAGCAGTACTTC. It yields the protein CASSLASSYEQYF. Combining the CDR3 with reference TRBV7-2 and TRBJ2-7 gives the whole variable domain GAGVSQSPSNKVTEKGKDVELRCDPISGHTALYWYRQSLGQGLEFLIYFQGNSAPDKSGLPSDRFSAERTGGSVSTLTIQRTQQEDSAVYLCASSLASSYEQYFGPGTRLTVT.

This CDR3 is CASRTSGSIYNEQFF. In DNA, the CDR3 is TGTGCCAGCCGGACTAGCGGGAGTATTTACAATGAGCAGTTCTTC. The gene calls are TRBV10-3 and TRBJ2-1; 13 nucleotides line up with TRBD2. CDR3 length: 15 residues. Germline loops: CDR1 ENHRY, CDR2 SYGVKD. The V gene end was trimmed by 10 bases and the J gene end by 4 bases; junction bases not matched to a gene: 7.

The genes are TRBV11-3 and TRBJ2-6; D perhaps matches TRBD1 (7 bases). The V end was cut by 5 bases, the J end by 1 base, with 9 bases between. CDR3 length equals 15 residues. CDR1 SGHNT and CDR2 YENEEA come from the germline V gene. CDR3 residues: CASSPGGSGANVLTF. The CDR3 nucleotides are TGTGCCAGCAGCCCAGGGGGGTCTGGGGCCAACGTCCTGACTTTC.

This clone was seen a few times. The chain has TRBV14 and TRBJ1-3; D is unclear. Per the germline V gene, CDR1 is SGHDN and CDR2 is FVKESK. This CDR3 has 13 amino acids. V was trimmed by 5 bases and J by 0 bases, leaving 5 bases between them. In DNA, the CDR3 is TGTGCCAGCAGCTTTTACTCTGGAAACACCATATATTTT. It specifies CASSFYSGNTIYF.

The chain uses TRBV19 and TRBJ2-1; 10 positions agree with TRBD2. The CDR3 runs to 15 residues. The V gene end was trimmed by 2 bases and the J gene end by 7 bases; junction bases not matched to a gene: 5. The germline V gene has CDR1 LNHDA and CDR2 SQIVND (reference sequence). This chain's CDR3 is CASSISSGSLNEQFF. CDR3 sequence (DNA): TGTGCCAGTAGTATATCTAGCGGGAGTCTAAATGAGCAGTTCTTC.

This clone was counted once. The rearrangement uses TRBV5-6 and TRBJ2-7, with 11 bases matching TRBD2. Germline CDR1 is SGHDT and CDR2 is YYEEEE. V lost 5 bases and J lost 7; bases outside the gene matches: 8. The CDR3 is 14 amino acids. This chain's CDR3 is CASRLAGEVREQYF. CDR3 nucleotides: TGTGCCAGCAGACTAGCGGGAGAGGTGAGGGAGCAGTACTTC. The variable domain in full, completed from reference TRBV5-6 and TRBJ2-7, reads DAGVTQSPTHLIKTRGQQVTLRCSPKSGHDTVSWYQQALGQGPQFIFQYYEEEERQRGNFPDRFSGHQFPNYSSELNVNALLLGDSALYLCASRLAGEVREQYFGPGTRLTVT.

The rearrangement uses TRBV18 and TRBJ1-1; TRBD1 aligns across 7 bases. Germline V lookup: CDR1 KGHSH, CDR2 LQKENI. This CDR3 region has 14 residues. The J segment lost 5 bases and the V segment lost 0 bases, leaving 3 bases of the junction unmatched. CDR3: CASSPPGGSTEAFF. The CDR3, as DNA: TGTGCCAGCTCACCACCAGGGGGCTCGACTGAAGCTTTCTTT.

The rearrangement joins TRBV2 to TRBJ1-4; a weak D match, TRBD1 (6 bases). CDR1 and CDR2 from the germline V gene are SNHLY and FYNNEI. This CDR3 has 14 amino acids. The ends were cut back, 8 bases at V and 8 bases at J, with 18 bases in the middle. The CDR3 DNA sequence: TGTGCCAGCGATTTACAGGGTGGAAAAGAAAAACTGTTTTTT. This sequence encodes CASDLQGGKEKLFF. Variable domain in full (rest from reference TRBV2 and TRBJ1-4): EPEVTQTPSHQVTQMGQEVILRCVPISNHLYFYWYRQILGQKVEFLVSFYNNEISEKSEIFDDQFSVERPDGSNFTLKIRSTKLEDSAMYFCASDLQGGKEKLFFGSGTQLSVL.

This chain links TRBV28 with TRBJ1-1, with a tentative D call TRBD1 (6 bases). Deletions cut 5 bases from V and 1 base from J, with 11 bases between. This CDR3 region has 14 residues. The germline gives CDR1 MDHEN, CDR2 SYDVKM. The chain's CDR3 is CASSNRVPNTEAFF. DNA for the CDR3: TGTGCCAGCAGTAACAGGGTACCGAACACTGAAGCTTTCTTT.

CDR3 region: CASRFGTSGSSYNEQFF. The CDR3 DNA sequence: TGTGCCAGCAGGTTCGGGACTAGCGGGAGCTCCTACAATGAGCAGTTCTTC. The V and J genes are TRBV11-2 and TRBJ2-1; 14 positions match TRBD2. V dropped 6 bases and J dropped 0; count of bases not matched to a gene: 4. Germline values: CDR1 SGHAT, CDR2 FQNNGV. The CDR3 is 17 amino acids. The full variable domain, in which reference TRBV11-2 and TRBJ2-1 provide the parts outside the CDR3, is EAGVAQSPRYKIIEKRQSVAFWCNPISGHATLYWYQQILGQGPKLLIQFQNNGVVDDSQLPKDRFSAERLKGVDSTLKIQPAKLEDSAVYLCASRFGTSGSSYNEQFFGPGTRLTVL.

The chain recombines TRBV19 with TRBJ2-3, with D possibly matching TRBD1 (5 bases). Germline CDR1 reads LNHDA; CDR2 reads SQIVND (reference sequence). V was cut by 1 base and J by 0 bases, with 8 bases left in between. The CDR3 is made up of 15 amino acids. CDR3 in DNA: TGTGCCAGTAGTATAGGGCAGGGCAGCACAGATACGCAGTATTTT. As protein: CASSIGQGSTDTQYF.

The V and J genes are TRBV10-3 and TRBJ1-2; the D gene is possibly TRBD1 (5 bases). V lost 0 bases, J lost 0 bases, and 11 bases lay in between. CDR1 is ENHRY and CDR2 is SYGVKD in the germline V gene. The CDR3 is made up of 16 amino acids. Here the CDR3 reads CAISESGQMTNYGYTF. CDR3 DNA: TGTGCCATCAGTGAGTCGGGGCAGATGACTAACTATGGCTACACCTTC.

The chain couples TRBV5-1 to TRBJ2-6; no firm D call. The germline V gene has CDR1 SGHRS and CDR2 YFSETQ. Trimming removed 4 bases from V and 2 bases from J, with 10 bases in between. This CDR3 region has 15 residues. The CDR3 sequence is CASSPTSTGANVLTF. In DNA, the CDR3 is TGCGCCAGCAGCCCGACAAGTACTGGGGCCAACGTCCTGACTTTC.